Below, 27 T cell receptor beta chains from the same sample are listed, as sequenced in a study of CD8 T cells in Susac syndrome (dated by TCRdb to between 2018 and 2021). The library relied on the immunoSEQ multiplex PCR assay. RNA was extracted using the RNeasy kit, and about 0.45 to 1 microgram was reverse transcribed with random hexamers. The public sequencing data were trimmed at Q25 with fastp and processed into clonotypes with MiXCR by TCRdb, which kept only in-frame beta chains. Identical CDR3 protein sequences are pooled into one entry, listed with their most common genes and DNA. This sample holds about 140,000 distinct CDR3 sequences; approximately 95% were observed only once. The top ten hold 0.13% to 0.15% of the sample. The specimen was CD4+ T cells from PBMCs. The receptors here all came from a human donor with Susac syndrome.

The chain uses TRBV7-8 and TRBJ2-7; TRBD2 is a possible D gene (5 bases). Trimming pared 3 bases from V and 4 bases from J, leaving 7 bases between. The V gene's germline CDR1 is SGHVS and CDR2 FQNEAQ. This CDR3 contains 12 residues. CDR3 coding DNA: TGTGCCAGCAGCTTTGGGGAGTACGAGCAGTACTTC. Protein: CASSFGEYEQYF.

This clonotype was seen only once. The V gene is TRBV28, the J gene TRBJ1-5; D gene ambiguous. The V end was cut by 4 bases, the J end by 6 bases, with 7 bases between. The germline V gene has CDR1 MDHEN and CDR2 SYDVKM. The CDR3 is made up of 12 amino acids. The CDR3 reads CASSWGSQPQHF. The CDR3 region has the DNA TGTGCCAGCAGTTGGGGTAGTCAGCCCCAGCATTTT.

This chain links TRBV12-3 or TRBV12-4 with TRBJ2-1; a weak D match, TRBD2 (6 bases). V lost 5 bases to trimming and J lost 4 bases, with 27 bases between them. CDR3 length equals 19 residues. CDR3 protein: CASSAAGRVARSPYNEQFF. For the CDR3, the DNA is TGTGCCAGCAGTGCGGCGGGGCGGGTGGCTAGGTCCCCATACAATGAGCAGTTCTTC.

This sequence joins TRBV30 and TRBJ1-4, with 7 bases matching TRBD1. Germline assignment: CDR1 GTSNPN and CDR2 SVGIG (reference sequence). This CDR3 is 14 amino acids long. The V gene end was trimmed by 1 base and the J gene end by 6 bases; junction bases not matched to a gene: 5. Here the CDR3 DNA reads TGTGCCTGGAGTGAGGGGGCTGAAGATGAAAAACTGTTTTTT. It codes for CAWSEGAEDEKLFF.

V usage is TRBV30 and J usage is TRBJ2-1, with 10 bases identical to TRBD2. The CDR3 runs 14 residues. The germline gives CDR1 GTSNPN, CDR2 SVGIG (reference sequence). The junction had 7 bases not matched to a gene; V was cut back by 8 bases and J by 3 bases. In nucleotides, the CDR3 is TGTGCCATTGCTAGCGGGAGTATCTACAATGAGCAGTTCTTC. Translation gives CAIASGSIYNEQFF.

The chain carries TRBV7-3 and TRBJ2-1, with TRBD1 identical over 11 bases. J gave up 8 bases and V 5 bases, and 11 bases lay outside the gene matches. This CDR3 has 16 residues. The V gene's germline CDR1 is SGHTA and CDR2 FQGTGA. The CDR3, as DNA: TGTGCCAGCAGCCCACGGACAGGGGGCTACTTCCATGAGCAGTTCTTC. Protein product: CASSPRTGGYFHEQFF.

This chain uses TRBV30 with TRBJ2-1; D ambiguous. The CDR3 has 10 amino acids. Germline CDR1 GTSNPN, CDR2 SVGIG (reference sequence). V gave up 1 base and J gave up 7 bases, with 2 bases separating them. The CDR3, as DNA: TGTGCCTGGAGTGAGAATGAGCAGTTCTTC. Translation gives CAWSENEQFF.

The CDR3 is CSVESTWGGYTF. The DNA of the CDR3 is TGCAGCGTTGAATCGACTTGGGGTGGCTACACCTTC. The rearrangement links TRBV29-1 to TRBJ1-2; D call uncertain. V was shortened by 2 bases and J by 7 bases, with 11 bases between the two germline ends. Germline V gives CDR1 SQVTM, CDR2 ANQGSEA. The CDR3 consists of 12 residues.

The rearrangement uses TRBV11-2 and TRBJ1-1, with D uncertain. CDR3 size: 12 residues. The V gene's germline CDR1 is SGHAT and CDR2 FQNNGV. Trimming shortened V by 6 bases and J by 0 bases, and 5 bases separated the two germline ends. The CDR3 DNA reads TGTGCCAGCAGATCTATGAACACTGAAGCTTTCTTT. It translates to CASRSMNTEAFF. Supplemented by reference TRBV11-2 and TRBJ1-1, the full variable domain reads EAGVAQSPRYKIIEKRQSVAFWCNPISGHATLYWYQQILGQGPKLLIQFQNNGVVDDSQLPKDRFSAERLKGVDSTLKIQPAKLEDSAVYLCASRSMNTEAFFGQGTRLTVV.

The rearrangement links TRBV28 to TRBJ1-5; TRBD1 agrees at 7 bases. Germline CDR1 MDHEN, CDR2 SYDVKM. The ends lost 6 bases at V and 7 bases at J; junction bases unmatched: 12. The CDR3 length is 15 residues. The CDR3, as DNA: TGTGCCAGCAGACCCGCAGACAGGGTGTCACAGCCCCAGCATTTT. It translates to CASRPADRVSQPQHF. The full variable domain, in which reference TRBV28 and TRBJ1-5 provide the parts outside the CDR3, is DVKVTQSSRYLVKRTGEKVFLECVQDMDHENMFWYRQDPGLGLRLIYFSYDVKMKEKGDIPEGYSVSREKKERFSLILESASTNQTSMYLCASRPADRVSQPQHFGDGTRLSIL.

The chain is built from TRBV19 and TRBJ1-4; D is ambiguous. CDR1 LNHDA and CDR2 SQIVND come from the germline V gene (reference sequence). V lost 7 bases and J 9 bases, leaving 9 bases between the germline ends. The CDR3 runs to 11 residues. CDR3 loop: CASKVGKKLFF. In DNA, the CDR3 is TGTGCCAGTAAAGTAGGGAAAAAACTGTTTTTT.

The J gene is TRBJ2-5, the V gene TRBV29-1, with 9 bases identical to TRBD2. The CDR3 contains 14 residues. Per the germline V gene, CDR1 is SQVTM and CDR2 is ANQGSEA. With 6 bases clipped from V and 5 bases from J, the junction kept 10 bases outside the gene matches. This chain's CDR3 is CSVTPLAGEETQYF. The CDR3 DNA is TGCAGCGTGACTCCGTTAGCGGGAGAGGAGACCCAGTACTTC.

The chain recombines TRBV29-1 with TRBJ2-4; D is perhaps TRBD2 (6 bases). The CDR3 sequence is 15 residues long. CDR1 and CDR2 (germline): SQVTM, ANQGSEA. Trimming took off 4 bases at V and 3 bases at J, with 16 bases between the two ends. DNA for the CDR3: TGCAGCGTTGCGGCAGGAGGGTTTGGCAAAAACATTCAGTACTTC. Translation gives CSVAAGGFGKNIQYF.

V and J are TRBV29-1 and TRBJ2-1, with TRBD2 identical over 8 bases. The CDR3 runs 17 residues. Trimming removed 0 bases from V and 3 bases from J; junction bases left unmatched: 10. Germline V CDR1 and CDR2: SQVTM, ANQGSEA. DNA of the CDR3: TGCAGCGTTGAAGACGGGAGCGGGAGCTTTTACTACAATGAGCAGTTCTTC. This translates into CSVEDGSGSFYYNEQFF.

The chain couples TRBV15 to TRBJ1-5; the D is unclear. The V gene lost 5 bases and the J gene lost 0 bases, with 5 bases spanning the gap. CDR1 is LNHNV and CDR2 is YYDKDF in the germline V gene (reference sequence). The CDR3 runs 13 residues. CDR3 residues: CATSYDSNQPQHF. In DNA form, the CDR3 reads TGTGCCACCAGCTATGATAGCAATCAGCCCCAGCATTTT.

Written as DNA, the CDR3 is TGCAGTGCTTTGGGGACTAGCTTTACCGACAATGAGCAGTTCTTC. This sequence encodes CSALGTSFTDNEQFF. The chain combines TRBV20-1 with TRBJ2-1; 9 bases fit TRBD2. CDR1 and CDR2 from the germline V gene are DFQATT and SNEGSKA (reference sequence). The CDR3 extends over 15 amino acids. Trimming cost V 5 bases and J 5 bases; bases outside gene matches: 10.

This chain uses TRBV20-1 with TRBJ1-5, with D possibly matching TRBD1 (6 bases). The CDR3 loop spans 15 amino acids. Germline CDR1 is DFQATT and CDR2 is SNEGSKA (reference sequence). The ends were cut back, 4 bases at V and 1 base at J, with 14 bases in the middle. DNA for the CDR3: TGCAGTGCTAAACCCAGGGGTTCGAGCAATCAGCCCCAGCATTTT. Protein product: CSAKPRGSSNQPQHF.

The rearrangement uses TRBV29-1 and TRBJ1-3, with D unresolved. Germline values: CDR1 SQVTM, CDR2 ANQGSEA. The germline V and J ends were trimmed by 4 bases and 9 bases, with 13 bases remaining between them. The CDR3 runs to 12 residues. The CDR3 DNA is TGCAGCGTTGGGTTGGGCGTCGGCACCATATATTTT. It specifies CSVGLGVGTIYF.

The chain recombines TRBV5-1 with TRBJ2-1, with TRBD2 matching 8 bases. Germline CDR1 is SGHRS and CDR2 is YFSETQ. CDR3 length: 15 residues. The ends lost 0 bases at V and 7 bases at J; junction bases unmatched: 6. CDR3 in amino acids: CASSLASSGGNEQFF. The CDR3 bases are TGCGCCAGCAGCTTGGCATCGAGCGGGGGAAATGAGCAGTTCTTC.

This clonotype was seen once. The chain recombines TRBV12-3 or TRBV12-4 with TRBJ2-5, with TRBD2 identical over 11 bases. The CDR3 totals 15 residues. The junction had 7 bases not matched to a gene; V was cut back by 6 bases and J by 4 bases. This chain's CDR3 is CASSYYSGRGETQYF. The DNA for the CDR3 is TGTGCCAGCAGCTACTATAGCGGGAGGGGAGAGACCCAGTACTTC.

The rearrangement links TRBV10-3 to TRBJ2-7; no reliable D call. The germline V gene encodes CDR1 ENHRY and CDR2 SYGVKD. This CDR3 is built from 13 residues. Trimming removed 10 bases at V and 2 bases at J, with 15 bases between. For the CDR3, the DNA is TGTGCCAGCCAGGACGGCAGGCCCTACGAGCAGTACTTC. Its protein is CASQDGRPYEQYF.

The rearrangement uses TRBV7-9 and TRBJ2-2; D is ambiguous. Germline V gives CDR1 SEHNR, CDR2 FQNEAQ (reference sequence). Deletions cut 2 bases from V and 7 bases from J, with 8 bases between. The CDR3 has 13 residues. CDR3 nucleotide sequence: TGTGCCAGCAGCTTACCCCATAACGGGGAGCTGTTTTTT. Amino acids: CASSLPHNGELFF.

The V gene is TRBV6-2 or TRBV6-3, the J gene TRBJ2-7, with no clear D. CDR1 is MNHEY and CDR2 is SVGEGT in the germline V gene. V was cut by 2 bases and J by 6 bases, with 8 bases left in between. The CDR3 loop spans 12 amino acids. CDR3 coding DNA: TGTGCCAGCAGTTACACCGGGTCCGAGCAGTACTTC. Translation: CASSYTGSEQYF.

V and J are TRBV20-1 and TRBJ2-7; no definite D call. Deletions cut 1 base from V and 4 bases from J, with 8 bases between. The CDR3 extends over 12 amino acids. Germline loops: CDR1 DFQATT, CDR2 SNEGSKA (reference sequence). The CDR3 DNA is TGCAGTGCTAGAGTTACTCTGTACGAGCAGTACTTC. Protein: CSARVTLYEQYF.

The chain employs TRBV30 and TRBJ2-7; D possibly uses TRBD1 or TRBD2 (6 bases each). Trimming left V 0 bases short and J 2 bases short, with 11 bases between. CDR3 length: 14 amino acids. CDR1 is GTSNPN and CDR2 is SVGIG in the germline V gene (reference sequence). The CDR3 DNA reads as TGTGCCTGGAGTGTAGGGGGGCCTCCCTACGAGCAGTACTTC. Amino acid sequence: CAWSVGGPPYEQYF.

The chain combines TRBV12-3 or TRBV12-4 with TRBJ2-3; TRBD1 matches 7 bases. The trim removed 6 bases at V and 6 bases at J, leaving 18 bases unmatched. The CDR3 runs 17 residues. CDR3: CASSPRGLPRSPDTQYF. The CDR3 DNA reads as TGTGCCAGCAGCCCGAGGGGGCTCCCCCGCAGTCCCGATACGCAGTATTTT.

The chain recombines TRBV20-1 with TRBJ2-1; tentatively, D is TRBD2 (6 bases). CDR1 and CDR2 (germline): DFQATT, SNEGSKA (reference sequence). Between the trimmed V and J ends, which lost 3 bases and 5 bases, there was a span of 8 bases. The length of the CDR3 is 12 residues. The CDR3, as DNA: TGCAGTGCTAGTCGGGGGAACAATGAGCAGTTCTTC. This codes for CSASRGNNEQFF.